This TCR beta chain was identified in a study of TIL therapy for anti-PD-1-resistant metastatic lung cancer (dated by TCRdb to 2020 to 2022). At the level of the whole study: Before any PD-1/PD-L1 blockade was given, tumors were harvested, nivolumab was then administered, and patients who progressed went on to receive lymphodepletion, an infusion of expanded TIL, and IL-2. Among the enrolled patients, the median age was approximately 49 years (range roughly 35-80), and the median tumor PD-L1 proportion score was around 5.6%. Most of the cohort had lung adenocarcinoma, including a few EGFR-mutant tumors and two ALK-rearranged tumors, and half of the patients were either current or former smokers. A median non-synonymous tumor mutation burden of under 1.9 mutations per megabase was determined across the cohort by whole-exome sequencing. T cell receptor beta sequencing of tumor and peripheral blood served to follow clonotypes across the tumor, the expanded TIL product, and serial blood samples. The research as a whole found: The study protocol defined all tumor marker inferences as exploratory. Generalizability was limited because the cohort was highly selected, with more treatment-naive, never-smoker and oncogene-addicted patients included than is typical. The baseline peripheral repertoire was partially replaced by infused TIL clonotypes, which then decayed over months, and no apparent association between persistence and response was found.

Using bias-controlled multiplex PCR with the immunoSEQ v3 hsTCRB kit, the TCR beta CDR3 regions were amplified from genomic DNA. TCR libraries were sequenced on an Illumina NextSeq 500 to approximately 2 million read pairs for survey level or about 5-6.5 million for deep level. In the source study's methods: The immunoSEQ Analyzer software assigned V, D and J genes, filtered out non-productive sequences, and reported clonality. Repertoires were compared by productive Simpson clonality and by the Morisita overlap index of productive TRB rearrangements between infused TIL and blood. For each clone in blood, the absolute clonotype count was estimated by multiplying the lymphocyte count by the CD3+ fraction and by the clone's productive frequency. TCRdb carries this immuneACCESS record with in-frame sequences only. Its versions omit some clonotypes, under half of them owing to an unresolved V gene in the studies checked, with the rest unexplained. The V and J calls and clone size are taken from that table; D and trimming were inferred from the DNA. Recorded for this sample are about 60,000 clones; around nine tenths of them occurred a single time. The leading ten clones occupy just over 2.5% of the sample.

Concerning this clone itself: Its target antigen remains unknown. No quality values exist for individual bases; no much larger clone is one base distant.

Germline trimming: 5 bases from V, 5 bases from J; junction bases outside gene matches: 5. Counted from cysteine to phenylalanine, this CDR3 has 14 amino acids. The entry retains the CDR3 DNA only, 42 bases that are in frame from base 1. From a lookup of the germline V gene, CDR1 and CDR2 are SGHAT and FQNNGV. The time point label on this specimen signifies: pre-treatment sample, taken before nivolumab and TIL therapy. Adults with stage 4 NSCLC were enrolled in a dual-center phase I trial from 2017 to early 2020. Samples were obtained from a single-arm, open-label phase I trial in which tumor-infiltrating lymphocyte therapy with nivolumab was evaluated in advanced non-small cell lung cancer. Blood mononuclear cells were isolated from EDTA tubes by Ficoll gradient and were snap-frozen as pellets, and DNA was extracted with a Qiagen mini-prep kit.

This specimen was blood, taken at baseline. The chain joins TRBV11-2 to TRBJ2-5, and TRBD1 matches 10 of the central bases. The source is a person aged 25-85 years with non-small cell lung cancer. The DNA reads TGTGCCAGCAGCAAGACAGGGGGCGGCGAGACCCAGTACTTC. It translates as CASSKTGGGETQYF. Here the CDR3 is joined to the reference TRBV11-2 and TRBJ2-5 genes, and the full variable domain is: EAGVAQSPRYKIIEKRQSVAFWCNPISGHATLYWYQQILGQGPKLLIQFQNNGVVDDSQLPKDRFSAERLKGVDSTLKIQPAKLEDSAVYLCASSKTGGGETQYFGPGTRLLVL.